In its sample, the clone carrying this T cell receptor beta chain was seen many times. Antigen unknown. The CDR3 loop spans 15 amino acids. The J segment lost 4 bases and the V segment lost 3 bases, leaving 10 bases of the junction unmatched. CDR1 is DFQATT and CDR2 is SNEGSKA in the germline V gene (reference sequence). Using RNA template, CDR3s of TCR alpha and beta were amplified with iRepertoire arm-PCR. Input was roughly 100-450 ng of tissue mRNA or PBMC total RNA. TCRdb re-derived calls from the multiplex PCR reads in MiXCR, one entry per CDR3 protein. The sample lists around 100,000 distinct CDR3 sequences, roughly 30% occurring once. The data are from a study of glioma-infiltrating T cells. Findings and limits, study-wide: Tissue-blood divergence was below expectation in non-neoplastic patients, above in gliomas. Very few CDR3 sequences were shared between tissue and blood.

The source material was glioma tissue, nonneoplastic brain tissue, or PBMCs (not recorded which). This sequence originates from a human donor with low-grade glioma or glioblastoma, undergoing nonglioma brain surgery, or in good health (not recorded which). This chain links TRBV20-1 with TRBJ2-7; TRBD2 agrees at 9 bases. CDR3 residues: CSASGGAGGSYEQYF. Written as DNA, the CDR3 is TGCAGTGCTAGTGGAGGAGCGGGGGGATCATACGAGCAGTACTTC.